This T cell receptor beta chain was sequenced in a study of blood T cell repertoires in COVID-19. For the study at large: PBMCs, B-cell-depleted T cells, or T cells provided the cDNA or gDNA that made up the material.

How the authors handled the data: How many nucleated cells were present was estimated from reference gene primer amplification. The table came from immunoSEQ multiplex PCR; TCRdb's copy has only in-frame clones and leaves some out. That table is the source of V, J and clone size, and D and trimming were worked out from the DNA. Among fewer than 250,000 clones, 82% were seen once, and the ten largest hold 7.8%. This clonotype originated in a woman aged 55 to 70 with COVID-19, enrolled during active disease. Sequences were obtained from peripheral blood.

The CDR3 DNA is TGCAGCGTCACACCGACCCCGGGACAGGGGGCAAGAGAGCAGTACTTC. Amino acid sequence: CSVTPTPGQGAREQYF. The chain uses TRBV29-1 and TRBJ2-7; 12 bases align to TRBD1. CDR3 length: 16 amino acids. Germline CDR1 reads SQVTM; CDR2 reads ANQGSEA. V was clipped by 6 bases and J by 7 bases; unmatched bases: 16.